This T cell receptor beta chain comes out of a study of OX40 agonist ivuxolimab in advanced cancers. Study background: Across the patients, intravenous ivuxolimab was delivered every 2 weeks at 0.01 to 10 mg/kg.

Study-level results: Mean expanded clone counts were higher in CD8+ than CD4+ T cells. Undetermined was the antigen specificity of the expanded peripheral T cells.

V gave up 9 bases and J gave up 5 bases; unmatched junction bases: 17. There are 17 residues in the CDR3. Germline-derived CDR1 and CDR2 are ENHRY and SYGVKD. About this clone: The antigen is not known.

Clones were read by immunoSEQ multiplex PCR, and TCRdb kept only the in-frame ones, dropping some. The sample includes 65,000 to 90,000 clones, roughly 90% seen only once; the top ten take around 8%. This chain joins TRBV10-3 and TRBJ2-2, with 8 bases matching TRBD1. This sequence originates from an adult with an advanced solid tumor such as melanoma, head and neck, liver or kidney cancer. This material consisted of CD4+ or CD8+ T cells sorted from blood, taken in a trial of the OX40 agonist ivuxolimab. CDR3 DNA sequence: TGTGCCATTCTCCCAGAACATCGCGGACAGGGAACCGGGGAGCTGTTTTTT. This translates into CAILPEHRGQGTGELFF.